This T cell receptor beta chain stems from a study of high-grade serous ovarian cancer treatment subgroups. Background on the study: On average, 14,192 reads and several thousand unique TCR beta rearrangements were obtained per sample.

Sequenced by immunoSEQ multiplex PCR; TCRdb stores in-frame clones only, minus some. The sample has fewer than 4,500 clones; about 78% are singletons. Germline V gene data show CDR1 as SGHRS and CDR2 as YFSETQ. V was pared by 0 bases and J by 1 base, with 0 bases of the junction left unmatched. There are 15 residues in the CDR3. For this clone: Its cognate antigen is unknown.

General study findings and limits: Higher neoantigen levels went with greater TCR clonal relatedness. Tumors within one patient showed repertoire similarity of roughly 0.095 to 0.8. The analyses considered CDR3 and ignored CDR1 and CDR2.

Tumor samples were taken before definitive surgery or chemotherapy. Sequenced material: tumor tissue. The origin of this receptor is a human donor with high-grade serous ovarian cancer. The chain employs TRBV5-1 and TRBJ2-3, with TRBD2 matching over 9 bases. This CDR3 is CASSLGTSGTDTQYF. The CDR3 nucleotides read TGCGCCAGCAGCTTGGGGACTAGCGGCACAGATACGCAGTATTTT.